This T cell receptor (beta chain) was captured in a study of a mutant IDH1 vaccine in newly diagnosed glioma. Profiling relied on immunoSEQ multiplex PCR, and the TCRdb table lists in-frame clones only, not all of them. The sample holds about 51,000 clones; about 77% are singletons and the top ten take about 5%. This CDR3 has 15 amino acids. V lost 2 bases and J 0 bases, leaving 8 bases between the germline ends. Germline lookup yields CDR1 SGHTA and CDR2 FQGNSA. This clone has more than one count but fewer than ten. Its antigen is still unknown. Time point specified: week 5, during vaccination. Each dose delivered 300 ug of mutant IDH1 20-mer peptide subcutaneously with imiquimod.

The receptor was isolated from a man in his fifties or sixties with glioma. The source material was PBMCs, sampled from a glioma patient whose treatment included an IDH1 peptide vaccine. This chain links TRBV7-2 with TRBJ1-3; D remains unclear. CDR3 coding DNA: TGTGCCAGCAGCTTATATTACGGCTCTGGAAACACCATATATTTT. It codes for CASSLYYGSGNTIYF. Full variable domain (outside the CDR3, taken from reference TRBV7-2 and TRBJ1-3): GAGVSQSPSNKVTEKGKDVELRCDPISGHTALYWYRQSLGQGLEFLIYFQGNSAPDKSGLPSDRFSAERTGGSVSTLTIQRTQQEDSAVYLCASSLYYGSGNTIYFGEGSWLTVV.